Listed below are T cell receptor beta chains from one sample, sequenced in a study of cytomegalovirus exposure and HLA in healthy donors. Repertoires were generated with immunoSEQ multiplex PCR, while TCRdb's copy carries only in-frame clones and drops some. The sample shows around 100,000 clones, roughly 76% of them seen only once. Input material: PBMCs. These receptors all stem from a man in his forties or fifties in good health and CMV-seronegative. The CDR3 runs from the conserved cysteine through the conserved F or W. D genes are given only for firm matches. Clone size appears in some rows only: once, few, many, or a class for an expanded clone.

CDR3 DNA | CDR3 protein | D gene | J gene | clone size | V gene
TGTGCCAGCTCACCACTGCCGGTGCAAGAGACCCAGTACTTC | CASSPLPVQETQYF | . | TRBJ2-5 | . | TRBV18
TGTGCCAGCAGCCCCCGGGACTACGAGCAGTACTTC | CASSPRDYEQYF | . | TRBJ2-7 | . | TRBV11-2
TGCGCCAGCAGCCAGAGACAGGGTACCACCGGGGAGCTGTTTTTT | CASSQRQGTTGELFF | TRBD1 | TRBJ2-2 | . | TRBV4-1
TGTGCCAGCAGCCAAGATCGACACAGGGCCTTGGGCACTGAAGCTTTCTTT | CASSQDRHRALGTEAFF | . | TRBJ1-1 | . | TRBV4-2
TGTGCCAGTAGTTCCCAACCTAGTGGCAATCAGCCCCAGCATTTT | CASSSQPSGNQPQHF | . | TRBJ1-5 | . | TRBV19
TGCGCCAGCAGCCTTGCAGGTATAAGGTATAATTCACCCCTCCACTTT | CASSLAGIRYNSPLHF | . | TRBJ1-6 | . | TRBV5-1
TGCAGCGTAGTGACAGGGGAAGATACGCAGTATTTT | CSVVTGEDTQYF | TRBD1 | TRBJ2-3 | . | TRBV29-1
TGTGCCAGCAGCTCACGGCCGGGACAGCGAGCCTACGAGCAGTACTTC | CASSSRPGQRAYEQYF | TRBD1 | TRBJ2-7 | . | TRBV6-6
TGTGCCAGCAGTGAAGGCAGAGAGGGCTACGAGCAGTACTTC | CASSEGREGYEQYF | . | TRBJ2-7 | . | TRBV2
TGTGCCAGCAGCTTTATTGGGTTTACAGTTGCGTCCAATCAGCCCCAGCATTTT | CASSFIGFTVASNQPQHF | . | TRBJ1-5 | . | TRBV7-7
TGTGCCAGCCGACAGGAACTCCAAGAGACCCAGTACTTC | CASRQELQETQYF | . | TRBJ2-5 | . | TRBV2
TGCAGCGTTGAAACAGGGACCGAGTATACGCAGTATTTT | CSVETGTEYTQYF | . | TRBJ2-3 | few | TRBV29-1
TGCAGCGTTGCTGGGGCAGATCGAGCAGATACGCAGTATTTT | CSVAGADRADTQYF | . | TRBJ2-3 | . | TRBV29-1
TGCGCCAGCAGCTTGGTCTCCCCGGGGGACACCATATATTTT | CASSLVSPGDTIYF | . | TRBJ1-3 | . | TRBV5-1
TGTGCCAGCAGCTTGGGGCAGACTAGAGAGACCCAGTACTTC | CASSLGQTRETQYF | . | TRBJ2-5 | . | TRBV5-4
TGTGCCAGCTCACCAAGGGCGGGGTCAGATACGCAGTATTTT | CASSPRAGSDTQYF | . | TRBJ2-3 | . | TRBV18
TGCAGCGTCTCCAACAGGGGGCTTGAAAAACTGTTTTTT | CSVSNRGLEKLFF | TRBD1 | TRBJ1-4 | . | TRBV29-1
TGCGCCAGCAGTCAATCGATCTCTGGGCGGGGAGGTCGCGGCTACACCTTC | CASSQSISGRGGRGYTF | . | TRBJ1-2 | . | TRBV23-1
TGTGCCAGCAGCTTAGGTCGGTCGGCTAATGAAAAACTGTTTTTT | CASSLGRSANEKLFF | . | TRBJ1-4 | . | TRBV7-9
TGTGCCAGCTCACCACAGAGGGTAAATGAGCAGTTCTTC | CASSPQRVNEQFF | . | TRBJ2-1 | once | TRBV18
TGTGCCAGCAGTTTACTGGGACAGGGGGCGTACAATGAGCAGTTCTTC | CASSLLGQGAYNEQFF | TRBD1 | TRBJ2-1 | . | TRBV27
TGTGCCAGTAGTATCCGGGATAGCAATCAGCCCCAGCATTTT | CASSIRDSNQPQHF | . | TRBJ1-5 | few | TRBV19
TGTGCCAGCAGCTTGGGGCACGCCGCCCCTTCACCCCTCCACTTT | CASSLGHAAPSPLHF | . | TRBJ1-6 | . | TRBV7-2
TGTGCCAGTAGTACACAGGGGGCCTACGAGCAGTACTTC | CASSTQGAYEQYF | TRBD1 | TRBJ2-7 | . | TRBV19
TGTGCCAGCAGCGGGACAGGGGGCGCCGGGGGCTACACCTTC | CASSGTGGAGGYTF | TRBD1 | TRBJ1-2 | . | TRBV2
TGTGCCAGCAGGGTGGACACCTCAAATCAGCCCCAGCATTTT | CASRVDTSNQPQHF | . | TRBJ1-5 | . | TRBV2
TGTGCCAGCAGTTACGGGACAGGTACGCAGTATTTT | CASSYGTGTQYF | TRBD1 | TRBJ2-3 | . | TRBV6-5
TGTGCCAGCAGTTTCTCCCTTAGCAATCAGCCCCAGCATTTT | CASSFSLSNQPQHF | . | TRBJ1-5 | . | TRBV27
TGCGCCAGCAGCTTGGGGTCTCGGGAGACCCAGTACTTC | CASSLGSRETQYF | . | TRBJ2-5 | once | TRBV5-1
TGCGCCAGCAGCTTTGGAAACGTCGGAGGGACTGAAGCTTTCTTT | CASSFGNVGGTEAFF | . | TRBJ1-1 | few | TRBV5-1
TGTGCCAGCAGCCAAGAGCGCTCGAGCGAGCAGTACTTC | CASSQERSSEQYF | . | TRBJ2-7 | . | TRBV4-2
TGTGCCAGCTCACCAGGTACCGAGCGGTCCTCCTACGAGCAGTACTTC | CASSPGTERSSYEQYF | . | TRBJ2-7 | . | TRBV18
TGTGCCAGCAGAACCTGGACAGGTAGCACAGATACGCAGTATTTT | CASRTWTGSTDTQYF | TRBD1 | TRBJ2-3 | . | TRBV5-4
TGCGCCAGCAGCCAGGGGACAGGGAGGGGGCATGGTCAGCCCCAGCATTTT | CASSQGTGRGHGQPQHF | TRBD1 | TRBJ1-5 | . | TRBV4-1
TGTGCCAGCAGTTTCGGAGGGGACTATGGCTACACCTTC | CASSFGGDYGYTF | . | TRBJ1-2 | few | TRBV28
TGTGCCAGCAGTTACGAGACAGGGATCAATCAGCCCCAGCATTTT | CASSYETGINQPQHF | TRBD1 | TRBJ1-5 | . | TRBV6-6
TGTGCCAGCTCAAGGGAGGCGGGACCGGCCTATGGCTACACCTTC | CASSREAGPAYGYTF | . | TRBJ1-2 | . | TRBV18
TGCGCCAGCAGCTTACAACCGGGACAGGGGTTCACAGATACGCAGTATTTT | CASSLQPGQGFTDTQYF | TRBD1 | TRBJ2-3 | few | TRBV5-1
TGTGCCAGCACAAATGGACAGTTCTACGAGCAGTACTTC | CASTNGQFYEQYF | . | TRBJ2-7 | . | TRBV27
TGTGCCACCAGCACCAGATTCGGGACAGGGGCCTCTGGGGCCAACGTCCTGACTTTC | CATSTRFGTGASGANVLTF | TRBD1 | TRBJ2-6 | few | TRBV15
TGTGCCAGCAGCCCCGACAGGATCCTCTATAATTCACCCCTCCACTTT | CASSPDRILYNSPLHF | . | TRBJ1-6 | . | TRBV7-3